A single sample gave rise to the 23 T cell receptor beta chains below, sequenced in a study of blood T cell repertoires in COVID-19. Here immunoSEQ multiplex PCR was the method, and the copy in TCRdb shows in-frame clones only, minus some. The top ten hold 4.5% to 7% of the sample, which has approximately 300,000 clones, roughly 87% seen once. Sequencing was done on a sample of PBMCs or T cells enriched from blood (not recorded which). Source of these receptors: a woman in her thirties who had recovered from COVID-19.

The chain uses TRBV7-9 and TRBJ1-1, with D unclear. Germline CDR1 SEHNR, CDR2 FQNEAQ (reference sequence). CDR3 size: 14 residues. Trimming removed 1 base at V and 1 base at J, with 7 bases between. CDR3 bases: TGTGCCAGCAGCTTAGACACACCGAACACTGAAGCTTTCTTT. This gives the protein CASSLDTPNTEAFF.

This clone appeared a single time. V is TRBV11-2 and J is TRBJ1-1; D ambiguous. Germline CDR1 reads SGHAT; CDR2 reads FQNNGV. V lost 1 base and J lost 6, with 12 bases in between. This CDR3 is 14 amino acids long. CDR3 protein: CASSLGYKIAEAFF. CDR3 DNA sequence: TGTGCCAGCAGCTTAGGGTACAAGATCGCTGAAGCTTTCTTT.

The rearrangement links TRBV10-1 to TRBJ2-1; 8 bases fit TRBD2. The CDR3 has 13 residues. CDR1 WNHNN and CDR2 SYGVQD come from the germline V gene (reference sequence). V dropped 3 bases and J dropped 15; count of bases not matched to a gene: 10. CDR3 DNA sequence: TGCGCCAGCAGTGATAAAGGAACGGGGGGGCGGTTCTTC. It is translated as CASSDKGTGGRFF.

The chain is built from TRBV9 and TRBJ2-7; 7 bases align to TRBD1. The CDR3 covers 13 residues. V shed 3 bases and J 2 bases; nucleotides not matched to a gene: 2. Germline V CDR1 and CDR2: SGDLS, YYNGEE. This chain's CDR3 is CASSGGQTYEQYF. In nucleotides, the CDR3 is TGTGCCAGCAGCGGGGGACAGACCTACGAGCAGTACTTC.

The rearrangement joins TRBV9 to TRBJ1-6, with 8 bases fitting TRBD1. Per the germline V gene, CDR1 is SGDLS and CDR2 is YYNGEE. V shed 2 bases and J 8 bases; nucleotides not matched to a gene: 3. The CDR3 is made up of 14 amino acids. CDR3 in amino acids: CASSVTGVDSPLHF. DNA of the CDR3: TGTGCCAGCAGCGTGACAGGGGTTGATTCACCCCTCCACTTT.

This chain joins TRBV3-1 (or the pseudogene TRBV3-2) and TRBJ1-3; 9 positions match TRBD1. The CDR3 has 20 amino acids. Germline loops: CDR1 LGHDT, CDR2 YNNKEL (reference sequence). Trimming removed 3 bases from V and 5 bases from J; junction bases left unmatched: 20. The CDR3 region has the DNA TGTGCCAGCAGCCACTCCCCGACGGGACAGGGTAGTTTCAGGCGAAACACCATATATTTT. This encodes CASSHSPTGQGSFRRNTIYF.

The chain is built from TRBV6-5 and TRBJ1-3; D is uncertain. The CDR3 runs 13 residues. Germline loops: CDR1 MNHEY, CDR2 SVGAGI. Between the trimmed V and J ends, which lost 2 bases and 0 bases, there was a span of 2 bases. Written as DNA, the CDR3 is TGTGCCAGCAGTTACCGCTCTGGAAACACCATATATTTT. As protein: CASSYRSGNTIYF.

V is TRBV7-9 and J is TRBJ2-3; 9 nucleotides line up with TRBD2. Germline CDR1 is SEHNR and CDR2 is FQNEAQ (reference sequence). Trimming took 5 bases from V and 1 from J; bases not matched to a gene: 10. The CDR3 contains 17 residues. The CDR3 sequence is CASSPRGTSIGTDTQYF. CDR3 in DNA: TGTGCCAGCAGCCCCCGGGGGACTAGCATCGGCACAGATACGCAGTATTTT.

The chain is built from TRBV5-1 and TRBJ1-4; D ambiguous. The CDR3 contains 15 residues. Per germline, CDR1 SGHRS and CDR2 YFSETQ. With 4 bases removed from V and 3 bases from J, the gap between germline ends came to 13 bases. The CDR3 sequence is CASSPRMVANEKLFF. The CDR3, as DNA: TGCGCCAGCAGCCCCCGTATGGTAGCTAATGAAAAACTGTTTTTT.

The V gene is TRBV18, the J gene TRBJ1-2; 7 bases line up with TRBD1. CDR1 KGHSH and CDR2 LQKENI come from the germline V gene. Germline trimming cut 3 bases from V and 8 bases from J; bases unmatched to any gene: 3. The CDR3 length is 12 residues. This chain's CDR3 is CASSPTGPGYTF. The CDR3 region has the DNA TGTGCCAGCTCACCGACAGGGCCCGGCTACACCTTC.

Details on this clone: One junction end disagrees with the germline gene, perhaps due to a read error. This rearrangement joins TRBV5-1 to TRBJ1-1, with 9 bases that match TRBD1. This CDR3 region has 15 residues. CDR1 SGHRS and CDR2 YFSETQ come from the germline V gene. For the CDR3, the DNA is TGCGCCGGCAGCTTGGCCGGGACAGGGCTCACTGAAGCTTTCTTT. Its protein is CAGSLAGTGLTEAFF.

This clone was seen just once. The chain recombines TRBV2 with TRBJ1-2, with a weak D call TRBD1 (5 bases). V was shortened by 6 bases and J by 1 base, with 12 bases between the two germline ends. This CDR3 has 14 residues. In germline, CDR1 is SNHLY, CDR2 FYNNEI. This chain's CDR3 is CASRSGWSNYGYTF. DNA for the CDR3: TGTGCCAGCAGATCAGGGTGGAGTAACTATGGCTACACCTTC.

The chain joins TRBV6-2 or TRBV6-3 to TRBJ1-2; TRBD1 is a possible D gene (6 bases). Between the trimmed V and J ends, which lost 5 bases and 0 bases, there was a span of 16 bases. This CDR3 has 16 amino acids. Per the germline V gene, CDR1 is MNHEY and CDR2 is SVGEGT. In nucleotides, the CDR3 is TGTGCCAGCAGTCACGCCCCACAGGGACCTAACTATGGCTACACCTTC. Its translation: CASSHAPQGPNYGYTF.

The genes are TRBV9 and TRBJ1-2; D may be TRBD1 (5 bases). V lost 0 bases and J lost 7, with 19 bases in between. From germline, CDR1 is SGDLS and CDR2 YYNGEE. The CDR3 extends over 16 amino acids. The CDR3 DNA follows: TGTGCCAGCAGCGTAGACGCTGACAGCGTAACTGGTGGCTACACCTTC. This gives the protein CASSVDADSVTGGYTF.

The V call is TRBV11-2, the J call TRBJ2-7, with D maybe TRBD2 (6 bases). Trimming cost V 5 bases and J 6 bases, with 11 bases left between them. CDR3 size: 12 residues. Germline values: CDR1 SGHAT, CDR2 FQNNGV. The CDR3 nucleotides read TGTGCCAGCAGCCACGGTAGCGGCGAGCAGTACTTC. Encoded protein: CASSHGSGEQYF.

The chain recombines TRBV7-9 with TRBJ1-5; TRBD1 matches at 8 bases. Per the germline V gene, CDR1 is SEHNR and CDR2 is FQNEAQ (reference sequence). This CDR3 has 16 residues. V lost 1 base, J lost 10 bases, and 12 bases stayed unmatched. CDR3: CASSLVSSRGLGPQHF. The CDR3 region has the DNA TGTGCCAGCAGCTTAGTATCGAGCAGGGGGCTTGGACCCCAGCATTTT.

The chain carries TRBV4-2 and TRBJ2-1; a weak D match, TRBD1 (6 bases). Germline lookup yields CDR1 LGHNA and CDR2 YNFKEQ. V shed 1 base and J shed 9 bases, with 10 bases lying between them. The CDR3 sequence is 13 residues long. The CDR3 is CASSQARGSEQFF. CDR3 bases: TGTGCCAGCAGCCAAGCCAGGGGAAGTGAGCAGTTCTTC.

V is TRBV5-4 and J is TRBJ2-7; TRBD2 matches at 14 bases. V shed 3 bases and J 1 base; nucleotides not matched to a gene: 3. The V gene's germline CDR1 is SGHNT and CDR2 YYREEE (reference sequence). The CDR3 contains 16 residues. The CDR3 nucleotides are TGTGCCAGCAGCTCAGGACTAGCGGGGGGATCCTACGAGCAGTACTTC. The encoded protein is CASSSGLAGGSYEQYF. Based on the CDR3 plus reference TRBV5-4 and TRBJ2-7, the full variable domain is ETGVTQSPTHLIKTRGQQVTLRCSSQSGHNTVSWYQQALGQGPQFIFQYYREEENGRGNFPPRFSGLQFPNYSSELNVNALELDDSALYLCASSSGLAGGSYEQYFGPGTRLTVT.

The genes are TRBV5-4 and TRBJ2-2; TRBD2 agrees at 9 bases. Germline V gene sequence: CDR1 SGHNT, CDR2 YYREEE (reference sequence). The V gene end was trimmed by 5 bases and the J gene end by 1 base; junction bases not matched to a gene: 3. This CDR3 has 15 residues. The CDR3 bases are TGTGCCAGCAGTTTAGCGGGGGTGAACACCGGGGAGCTGTTTTTT. Its protein product is CASSLAGVNTGELFF.

The V and J genes are TRBV11-3 and TRBJ2-3; 14 bases align to TRBD2. With V trimmed by 5 bases and J by 6 bases, 13 bases remained unmatched. This CDR3 region has 18 residues. Germline CDR1 and CDR2: SGHNT and YENEEA. CDR3 nucleotide sequence: TGTGCCAGCAGCCCGGGCCTTGGGACTAGCGGGGGCGGGGATACGCAGTATTTT. Encoded protein: CASSPGLGTSGGGDTQYF.

This chain uses TRBV28 with TRBJ1-2; 7 bases are a match to TRBD1. The V and J ends lost 6 bases and 1 base, in that order; junction bases with no gene match: 8. CDR1 is MDHEN, CDR2 SYDVKM, per germline. The CDR3 extends over 15 amino acids. The CDR3 here is CASRRPGTVNYGYTF. DNA of the CDR3: TGTGCCAGCAGAAGACCCGGGACAGTTAACTATGGCTACACCTTC.

The chain recombines TRBV7-2 with TRBJ2-5, with TRBD1 identical over 8 bases. The CDR3 has 17 amino acids. J lost 3 bases, V lost 5 bases, and 14 bases had no gene match. Looked up from germline, CDR1 is SGHTA and CDR2 is FQGNSA. In DNA, the CDR3 is TGTGCCAGCAGCATCACCTCCGGGACAGGAAGAGAAGAGACCCAGTACTTC. As protein: CASSITSGTGREETQYF.

The gene calls are TRBV19 and TRBJ1-1; no clear D gene. The V end lost 6 bases, the J end lost 4 bases, and 9 bases lay between the germline ends. CDR3 length equals 12 residues. CDR1 and CDR2 from the germline V gene are LNHDA and SQIVND (reference sequence). The CDR3 reads CASRRAATEAFF. CDR3 sequence (DNA): TGTGCCAGTAGGAGAGCGGCCACTGAAGCTTTCTTT.